Shown below are 17 T cell receptor beta chains from a single sample sequenced in a study of cytomegalovirus exposure and HLA in healthy donors (dated by TCRdb to 2015 to 2018). The method was the immunoSEQ multiplex PCR assay. A mixture of 60 forward primers for TCR Vbeta segments and 13 reverse primers for TCR Jbeta segments was used in the multiplex PCR. TCRdb took this table from immuneACCESS and kept in-frame rearrangements with V and J called. Such tables lack part of the clones; where checked against another copy, unresolved V genes explain under half of the gap, and the rest is unexplained. This sample holds under 200,000 clones; around 88% were observed only once. The ten top clones hold nearly 2% of the sample. Material: PBMCs. Receptors were obtained from a woman under 30 in good health and CMV-seronegative.

In this sample, this clone turned up once. This chain connects TRBV10-1 to TRBJ2-7; 10 bases match TRBD2. From germline, CDR1 is WNHNN and CDR2 SYGVQD (reference sequence). V dropped 0 bases and J dropped 5; count of bases not matched to a gene: 7. This CDR3 has 16 amino acids. CDR3 nucleotide sequence: TGCGCCAGCAGTGAGTCTCTAGCGGGAGCTAGGGACGAGCAGTACTTC. Protein: CASSESLAGARDEQYF.

The CDR3 region is CASSRLAGRTDTQYF. As DNA, the CDR3 is TGTGCCAGCTCACGGTTAGCGGGGAGAACAGATACGCAGTATTTT. The chain joins TRBV18 to TRBJ2-3; 8 positions match TRBD2. The CDR3 totals 15 residues. The germline gives CDR1 KGHSH, CDR2 LQKENI. V dropped 4 bases and J dropped 3; count of bases not matched to a gene: 6.

The gene calls are TRBV5-4 and TRBJ1-2, with TRBD1 as a possible D gene (6 bases). V was pared by 3 bases and J by 8 bases, with 14 bases between. The CDR3 spans 13 residues. Germline V gene sequence: CDR1 SGHNT, CDR2 YYREEE (reference sequence). The CDR3 here is CASSWAGAGGYTF. DNA of the CDR3: TGTGCCAGCAGCTGGGCGGGGGCGGGCGGCTACACCTTC.

This clone was seen a handful of times. The chain carries TRBV6-1 and TRBJ2-2; tentatively, D is TRBD2 (6 bases). The ends were cut back, 4 bases at V and 6 bases at J, with 12 bases in the middle. Germline CDR1 reads MNHNS; CDR2 reads SASEGT. This CDR3 spans 14 amino acids. This chain's CDR3 is CASSGQRRAGELFF. DNA for the CDR3: TGTGCCAGCAGTGGACAGAGGAGGGCCGGGGAGCTGTTTTTT.

The chain joins TRBV19 to TRBJ1-2, with 8 bases fitting TRBD1. Trimming removed 6 bases from V and 5 bases from J; junction bases left unmatched: 5. The CDR3 is 13 amino acids. Looked up from germline, CDR1 is LNHDA and CDR2 is SQIVND (reference sequence). This chain's CDR3 is CASSQTGEYGYTF. CDR3 DNA: TGTGCCAGTAGCCAGACAGGGGAGTATGGCTACACCTTC.

V is TRBV4-1 and J is TRBJ1-3, with D perhaps matching TRBD1 (6 bases). Germline CDR1 MGHRA, CDR2 YSYEKL. CDR3 size: 17 residues. V was cut by 4 bases and J by 3 bases, with 19 bases left in between. This chain's CDR3 is CASSRPGPTGLGNTIYF. In nucleotides, the CDR3 is TGCGCCAGCAGCCGGCCCGGCCCCACAGGGCTTGGAAACACCATATATTTT.

Only a few counts were recorded for this clone. V is TRBV5-6 and J is TRBJ1-5; 7 positions match TRBD1. The V segment lost 0 bases and the J segment 6 bases; nucleotides outside the gene matches: 3. The CDR3 is 14 residues long. CDR1 is SGHDT, CDR2 YYEEEE, per germline. The CDR3 reads CASSLGGGSQPQHF. The CDR3 DNA reads as TGTGCCAGCAGCTTGGGAGGGGGCTCTCAGCCCCAGCATTTT. The variable domain in full, with the rest retrieved from reference TRBV5-6 and TRBJ1-5, is DAGVTQSPTHLIKTRGQQVTLRCSPKSGHDTVSWYQQALGQGPQFIFQYYEEEERQRGNFPDRFSGHQFPNYSSELNVNALLLGDSALYLCASSLGGGSQPQHFGDGTRLSIL.

This clone was detected only once. The rearrangement joins TRBV28 to TRBJ1-4; 9 bases are shared with TRBD1. CDR1 and CDR2 from the germline V gene are MDHEN and SYDVKM. Trimming removed 3 bases from V and 4 bases from J; junction bases left unmatched: 3. The CDR3 has 15 residues. The CDR3 region has the DNA TGTGCCAGCAGTTTCTGGACAGGGGTTAATGAAAAACTGTTTTTT. Translation: CASSFWTGVNEKLFF.

This clone was seen once. This chain connects TRBV19 to TRBJ1-2; D is possibly TRBD1 (5 bases). This CDR3 has 14 amino acids. The V gene's germline CDR1 is LNHDA and CDR2 SQIVND (reference sequence). Trimming took off 2 bases at V and 5 bases at J, with 12 bases between the two ends. CDR3 amino acids: CASSITDNFYGYTF. The CDR3 nucleotides are TGTGCCAGTAGTATAACGGACAATTTTTATGGCTACACCTTC. Full variable domain (outside the CDR3, taken from reference TRBV19 and TRBJ1-2): DGGITQSPKYLFRKEGQNVTLSCEQNLNHDAMYWYRQDPGQGLRLIYYSQIVNDFQKGDIAEGYSVSREKKESFPLTVTSAQKNPTAFYLCASSITDNFYGYTFGSGTRLTVV.

This chain joins TRBV9 and TRBJ1-2; D may be TRBD1 (5 bases). The ends were cut back, 3 bases at V and 3 bases at J, with 18 bases in the middle. The CDR3 length is 16 residues. The germline CDR1 and CDR2 sequences are SGDLS and YYNGEE. The DNA of the CDR3 is TGTGCCAGCAGCGCCCCAGGTACAGGACTAGACTATGGCTACACCTTC. This encodes CASSAPGTGLDYGYTF.

CDR3 amino acids: CASRAQGGGDTEAFF. The DNA of the CDR3 is TGTGCCAGCAGGGCGCAGGGTGGGGGGGACACTGAAGCTTTCTTT. This chain joins TRBV2 and TRBJ1-1, with D perhaps TRBD1 (5 bases). Germline values: CDR1 SNHLY, CDR2 FYNNEI. V lost 6 bases and J 3 bases, leaving 17 bases between the germline ends. This CDR3 region has 15 residues.

The rearrangement links TRBV27 to TRBJ2-3; 7 bases align to TRBD1. In germline, CDR1 is MNHEY, CDR2 SMNVEV (reference sequence). The trim removed 5 bases at V and 2 bases at J, leaving 13 bases unmatched. CDR3 length: 17 amino acids. For the CDR3, the DNA is TGTGCCAGCAGTCAACAACTCCCGACAGGGAACACAGATACGCAGTATTTT. This encodes CASSQQLPTGNTDTQYF.

The genes are TRBV11-1 and TRBJ2-3, with D uncertain. The length of the CDR3 is 12 residues. Trimming shortened V by 4 bases and J by 4 bases, and 6 bases separated the two germline ends. CDR1 and CDR2 (germline): SGHAT, FQDESV (reference sequence). The CDR3: CASSSVADTQYF. The CDR3 DNA reads TGTGCCAGCAGCTCCGTCGCAGATACGCAGTATTTT.

The J gene is TRBJ1-5, the V gene TRBV5-1; TRBD1 might be the D (6 bases). CDR3 length: 15 amino acids. Trimming cost V 0 bases and J 4 bases, with 11 bases left between them. Germline CDR1 and CDR2: SGHRS and YFSETQ. DNA for the CDR3: TGCGCCAGCAGCTTGGTGGGGGCGGAGAATCAGCCCCAGCATTTT. This translates into CASSLVGAENQPQHF.

The rearrangement uses TRBV5-1 and TRBJ1-2; TRBD1 matches at 7 bases. V shed 3 bases, J shed 0 bases, and the junction held 8 bases outside the gene matches. Germline V gene lookup returns CDR1 SGHRS and CDR2 YFSETQ. The CDR3 length is 16 residues. The CDR3 spells CASSWTGDGANYGYTF. The CDR3 coding sequence is TGCGCCAGCAGCTGGACAGGCGATGGAGCTAACTATGGCTACACCTTC.

The rearrangement links TRBV19 to TRBJ1-2; D is possibly TRBD1 (6 bases). Trimming removed 3 bases at V and 6 bases at J, with 11 bases between. The CDR3 loop spans 13 amino acids. Germline lookup yields CDR1 LNHDA and CDR2 SQIVND (reference sequence). The CDR3 loop is CASSISGENGYTF. The CDR3 region has the DNA TGTGCCAGTAGTATTTCAGGGGAGAATGGCTACACCTTC.

The V gene is TRBV5-5, the J gene TRBJ2-2; 13 nucleotides line up with TRBD2. The V gene's germline CDR1 is SGHKS and CDR2 YYEKEE (reference sequence). Trimming took 1 base from V and 1 from J; bases not matched to a gene: 1. The CDR3 sequence is 17 residues long. The CDR3 region is CASSLRTSGGNTGELFF. CDR3 sequence (DNA): TGTGCCAGCAGCTTGAGGACTAGCGGGGGGAACACCGGGGAGCTGTTTTTT.